This TCR beta chain came from a study of blood T cells in healthy people across ages. This CDR3 has 14 residues. Germline V gene data show CDR1 as DFQATT and CDR2 as SNEGSKA (reference sequence). A second roughly 6 to 11 cycle PCR used barcoded and J-beta primers. With 12 random nucleotides, a template-switch adaptor tagged each individual cDNA molecule. TCRdb reprocessed the 5' RACE reads via MiXCR and lists one record per CDR3 protein. The data show fewer than 2,000,000 distinct CDR3 sequences, roughly 32% seen once. In regard to this clonotype: Its antigen is unknown.

Overall study results and limits: Expanded clonotype shifts may have been confounded, as the donors had an unknown CMV status. Older age coincided with a roughly linear decline in TCR beta diversity per million T cells.

Sequencing was performed on blood. The sequence came from a woman in her twenties or thirties in good health. This rearrangement joins TRBV20-1 to TRBJ2-1; possible D gene TRBD1, 6 bases. The end of the DNA fits TRBJ2-7 better, so the J call may be wrong. CDR3 sequence reads: CRGISRTDYNEQYF. CDR3 nucleotide sequence: TGCAGGGGCATAAGCCGGACAGACTACAATGAGCAGTACTTC.